The 8 T cell receptor beta chains below come from one sample, sequenced in a study of patients and donors after allogeneic stem cell transplantation (TCRdb year 2020). Libraries were made using RT-PCR. TCRdb records NextSeq 550 as the sequencer. TCRdb reran the public reads through fastp at Q25 and MiXCR, keeping productive beta chains. Entries are consolidated by CDR3 protein sequence, retaining the most common genes and DNA. The sample table records roughly 960,000 distinct CDR3 sequences; about a sixth of these occur just once. The ten largest clones capture around 6% of the sample. Sequenced: blood, either unsorted or a sorted T cell fraction (not recorded which). These receptors all stem from a human donor who was either an allogeneic HSCT recipient or a stem cell or donor lymphocyte infusion donor (not recorded which). It is not recorded whose cells these are; they may come from a transplant donor.

The sample holds a few counts of this clonotype. V is TRBV25-1 and J is TRBJ2-3; no clear D. CDR3 length equals 14 residues. The V gene's germline CDR1 is MGHDK and CDR2 SYGVNS. V gave up 2 bases and J gave up 6 bases, with 12 bases separating them. The CDR3 DNA reads as TGTGCCAGCAGTGAAGGACCACTCGGCGATACGCAGTATTTT. It encodes CASSEGPLGDTQYF.

This clonotype showed up just a few times. CDR3 sequence: CSVSVRESSYNEQFF. The CDR3, as DNA: TGCAGCGTTTCAGTCCGAGAGAGCTCCTACAATGAGCAGTTCTTC. The chain has TRBV29-1 and TRBJ2-1; no clear D. There are 15 residues in the CDR3. Germline-derived CDR1 and CDR2 are SQVTM and ANQGSEA. Trimming left V 5 bases short and J 0 bases short, with 14 bases between.

The rearrangement links TRBV6-1 to TRBJ1-1; D is ambiguous. The V end was cut by 2 bases, the J end by 3 bases, with 13 bases between. The CDR3 totals 15 residues. CDR1 MNHNS and CDR2 SASEGT come from the germline V gene. The CDR3 spells CASSEIWRADTEAFF. CDR3 in DNA: TGTGCCAGCAGTGAAATCTGGAGGGCGGACACTGAAGCTTTCTTT.

In nucleotides, the CDR3 is TGTGCCTGGAGTGTACCGGGACAGGTTAATTCACCCCTCCACTTT. Translating gives CAWSVPGQVNSPLHF. V usage is TRBV30 and J usage is TRBJ1-6; TRBD1 matches 8 bases. CDR3 size: 15 residues. Unmatched junction bases numbered 4, after V lost 0 bases and J lost 6 bases. Germline V gene lookup returns CDR1 GTSNPN and CDR2 SVGIG (reference sequence).

Points on this clonotype: At one end the junction does not follow the germline gene, possibly because of a read error. J is TRBJ1-2 and V is TRBV7-3; perhaps TRBD1 as D (6 bases). This CDR3 contains 15 residues. In germline, CDR1 is SGHTA, CDR2 FQGTGA. In DNA form, the CDR3 reads TGCGCCAGCAGCCATGAGGGGGTGAAAAACTATGGCTACACCTTC. Translation: CASSHEGVKNYGYTF.

This clonotype has just a few counts. V and J are TRBV30 and TRBJ1-5, with unresolved D. The CDR3 contains 14 residues. Germline V gives CDR1 GTSNPN, CDR2 SVGIG (reference sequence). Trimming shortened V by 2 bases and J by 1 base, and 9 bases separated the two germline ends. The CDR3, as DNA: TGTGCCTGGAGTATCCGTAGCAGCAATCAGCCCCAGCATTTT. Amino acid sequence: CAWSIRSSNQPQHF.

The chain is built from TRBV29-1 and TRBJ1-3, with 10 bases aligning to TRBD1. Germline V lookup: CDR1 SQVTM, CDR2 ANQGSEA. The CDR3 contains 14 residues. V was pared by 6 bases and J by 4 bases, with 6 bases of the junction left unmatched. CDR3 loop: CSVSGQGLGNTIYF. CDR3 in DNA: TGCAGCGTGTCGGGACAGGGGCTAGGAAACACCATATATTTT.

The chain combines TRBV12-3 or TRBV12-4 with TRBJ2-3, with 7 bases aligning to TRBD2. With 3 bases clipped from V and 3 bases from J, the junction kept 9 bases outside the gene matches. The CDR3 runs 16 residues. CDR3 sequence: CASSFRGILATDTQYF. The CDR3, as DNA: TGTGCCAGCAGTTTTCGAGGGATACTAGCGACAGATACGCAGTATTTT.